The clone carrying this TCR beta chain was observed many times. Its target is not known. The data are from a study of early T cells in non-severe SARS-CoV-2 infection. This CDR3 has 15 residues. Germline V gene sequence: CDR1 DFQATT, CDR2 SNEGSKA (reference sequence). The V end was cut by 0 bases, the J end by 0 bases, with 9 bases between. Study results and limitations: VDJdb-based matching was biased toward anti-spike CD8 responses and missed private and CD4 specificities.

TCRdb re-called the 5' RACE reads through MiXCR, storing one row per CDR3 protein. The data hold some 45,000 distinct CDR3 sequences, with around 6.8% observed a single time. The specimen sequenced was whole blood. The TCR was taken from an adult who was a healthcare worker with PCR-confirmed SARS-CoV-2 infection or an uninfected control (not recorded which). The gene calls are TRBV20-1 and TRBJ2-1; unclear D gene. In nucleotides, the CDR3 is TGCAGTGCTAGAGATAAGTGGAGCTCCTACAATGAGCAGTTCTTC. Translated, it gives CSARDKWSSYNEQFF.